Given below is one T cell receptor (beta chain) in context. The antigen is unknown. The CDR3 has 12 amino acids. The sample is drawn from a study of T cell responses to AZD1222 COVID-19 vaccine. Study-level findings and limits: The study found vaccine-associated CD4 TCRs spanning spike, dominant at 160-218 and 743-854.

Produced via immunoSEQ multiplex PCR; TCRdb's table is partial and in-frame only. This sample has roughly 180,000 clones; roughly 92% occur once, and the top ten carry 1.5% to 2%. It was second doses at about 4 or about 12 weeks that were pooled. The V gene is TRBV12-2, the J gene TRBJ2-3; the DNA was not used to check the table's D call, TRBD1. TRBV12-2 is annotated as a pseudogene. This clonotype originated in an adult who received the AZD1222 COVID-19 vaccine. Sequencing used peripheral blood, obtained 28 days after the second AZD1222 dose. CDR3 sequence reads: CASRTYTDTQYF. CDR3 bases: TGTGCAAGTCGTACATACACAGATACGCAGTATTTT.